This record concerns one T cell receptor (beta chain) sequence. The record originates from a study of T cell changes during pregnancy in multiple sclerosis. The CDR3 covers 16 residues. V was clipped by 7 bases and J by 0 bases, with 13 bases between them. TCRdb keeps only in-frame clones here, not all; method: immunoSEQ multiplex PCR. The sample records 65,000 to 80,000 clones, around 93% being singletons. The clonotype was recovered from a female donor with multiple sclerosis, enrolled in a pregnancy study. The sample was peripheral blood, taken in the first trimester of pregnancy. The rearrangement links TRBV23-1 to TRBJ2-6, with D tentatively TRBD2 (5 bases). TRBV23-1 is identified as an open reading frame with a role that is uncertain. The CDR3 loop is CASTPSGCSGANVLTF. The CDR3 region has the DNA TGCGCCAGCACCCCGAGCGGTTGCTCTGGGGCCAACGTCCTGACTTTC.